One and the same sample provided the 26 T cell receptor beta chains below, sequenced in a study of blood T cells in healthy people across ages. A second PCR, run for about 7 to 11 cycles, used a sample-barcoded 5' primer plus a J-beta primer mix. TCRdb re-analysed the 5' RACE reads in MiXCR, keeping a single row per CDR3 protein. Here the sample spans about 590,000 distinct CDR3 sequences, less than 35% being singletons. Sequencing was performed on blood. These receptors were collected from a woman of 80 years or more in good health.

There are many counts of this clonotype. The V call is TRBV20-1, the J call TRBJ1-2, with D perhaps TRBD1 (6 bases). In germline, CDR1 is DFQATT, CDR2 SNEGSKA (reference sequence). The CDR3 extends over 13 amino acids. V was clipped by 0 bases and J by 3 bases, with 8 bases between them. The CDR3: CSARERGDYGYTF. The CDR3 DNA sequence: TGCAGTGCTAGAGAAAGGGGGGACTATGGCTACACCTTC.

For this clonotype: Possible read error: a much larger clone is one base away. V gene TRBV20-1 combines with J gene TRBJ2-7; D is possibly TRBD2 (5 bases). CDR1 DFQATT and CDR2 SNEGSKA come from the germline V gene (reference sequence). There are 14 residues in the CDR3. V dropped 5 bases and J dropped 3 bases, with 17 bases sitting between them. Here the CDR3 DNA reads TGCAGTGCTCCCGTCCGGGGAAAAGGCTACGAGCAGTACTTC. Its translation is CSAPVRGKGYEQYF.

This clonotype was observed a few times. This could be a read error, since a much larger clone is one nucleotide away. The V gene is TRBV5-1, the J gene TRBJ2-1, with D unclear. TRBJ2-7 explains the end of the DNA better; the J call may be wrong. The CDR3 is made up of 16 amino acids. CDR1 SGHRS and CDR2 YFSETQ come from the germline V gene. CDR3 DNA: TGCGCCAGCAGCTTGAACCCCCACGGGTCCTACAATGAGCAGTACTTC. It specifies CASSLNPHGSYNEQYF.

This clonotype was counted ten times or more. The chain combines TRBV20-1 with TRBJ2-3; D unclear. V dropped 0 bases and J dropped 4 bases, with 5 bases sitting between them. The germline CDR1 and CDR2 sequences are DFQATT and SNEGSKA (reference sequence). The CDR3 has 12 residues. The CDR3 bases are TGCAGTGCTAGAGATACCCCAGATACGCAGTATTTT. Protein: CSARDTPDTQYF.

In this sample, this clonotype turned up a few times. The CDR3 DNA follows: TGTGCCAGCACCCGGGGGGGCGGGGGTGATACGCAGTATTTT. Translation gives CASTRGGGGDTQYF. The chain recombines TRBV6-5 with TRBJ2-3, with TRBD2 matching 8 bases. CDR3 length equals 14 residues. Germline CDR1 and CDR2: MNHEY and SVGAGI. Losses at the gene ends were 7 bases for V and 6 bases for J; bases not matched to a gene: 9.

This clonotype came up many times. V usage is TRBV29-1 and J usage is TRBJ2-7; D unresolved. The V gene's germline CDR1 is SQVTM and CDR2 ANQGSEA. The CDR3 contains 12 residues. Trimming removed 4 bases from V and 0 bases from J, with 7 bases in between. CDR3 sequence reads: CSVGAASYEQYF. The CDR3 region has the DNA TGCAGCGTTGGTGCAGCCTCCTACGAGCAGTACTTC.

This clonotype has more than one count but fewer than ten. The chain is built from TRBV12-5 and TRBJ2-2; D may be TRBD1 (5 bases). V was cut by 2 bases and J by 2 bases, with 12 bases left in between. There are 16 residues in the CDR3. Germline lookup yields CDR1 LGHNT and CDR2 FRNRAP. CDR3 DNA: TGTGCTAGTGGTTTGCGCGTAGGGGCCAACACCGGGGAGCTGTTTTTT. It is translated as CASGLRVGANTGELFF.

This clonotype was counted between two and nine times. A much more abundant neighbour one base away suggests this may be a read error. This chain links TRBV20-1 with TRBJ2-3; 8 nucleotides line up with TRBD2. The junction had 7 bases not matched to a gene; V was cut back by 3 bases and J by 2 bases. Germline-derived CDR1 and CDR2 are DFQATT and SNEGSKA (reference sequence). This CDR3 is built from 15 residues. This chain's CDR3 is CSASDRAGATDTQYF. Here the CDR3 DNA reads TGCAGTGCTAGTGATCGAGCGGGGGCCACAGATACGCAGTATTTT.

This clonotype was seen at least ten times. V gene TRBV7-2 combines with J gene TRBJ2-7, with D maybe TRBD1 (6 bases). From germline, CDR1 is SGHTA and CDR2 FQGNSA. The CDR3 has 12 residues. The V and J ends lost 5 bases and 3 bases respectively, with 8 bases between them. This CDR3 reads CASSQQGYEQYF. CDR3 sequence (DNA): TGTGCCAGCAGCCAACAGGGCTACGAGCAGTACTTC.

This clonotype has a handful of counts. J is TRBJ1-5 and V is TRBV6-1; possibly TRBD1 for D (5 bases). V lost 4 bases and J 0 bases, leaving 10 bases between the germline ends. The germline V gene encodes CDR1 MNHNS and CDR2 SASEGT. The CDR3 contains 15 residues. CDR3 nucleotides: TGTGCCAGCAGTGGGGACGGCTATAGCAATCAGCCCCAGCATTTT. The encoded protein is CASSGDGYSNQPQHF.

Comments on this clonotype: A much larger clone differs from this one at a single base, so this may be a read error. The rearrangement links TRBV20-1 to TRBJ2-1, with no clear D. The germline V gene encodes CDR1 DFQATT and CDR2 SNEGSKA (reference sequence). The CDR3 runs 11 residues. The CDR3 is CRASDGNEQFF. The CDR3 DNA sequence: TGCAGGGCTTCGGACGGCAATGAGCAGTTCTTC.

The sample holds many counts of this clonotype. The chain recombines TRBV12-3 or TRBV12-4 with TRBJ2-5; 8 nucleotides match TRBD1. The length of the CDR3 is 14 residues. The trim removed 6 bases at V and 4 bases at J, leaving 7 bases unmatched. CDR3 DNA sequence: TGTGCCAGCAGCGATCAGGGGGCAGGAGAGACCCAGTACTTC. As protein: CASSDQGAGETQYF.

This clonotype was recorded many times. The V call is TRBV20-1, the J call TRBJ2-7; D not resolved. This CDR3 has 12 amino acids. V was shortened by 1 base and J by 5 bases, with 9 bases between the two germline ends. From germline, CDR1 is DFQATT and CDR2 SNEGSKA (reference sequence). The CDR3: CSARGNSHEQYF. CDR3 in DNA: TGCAGTGCTAGAGGGAACAGTCACGAGCAGTACTTC.

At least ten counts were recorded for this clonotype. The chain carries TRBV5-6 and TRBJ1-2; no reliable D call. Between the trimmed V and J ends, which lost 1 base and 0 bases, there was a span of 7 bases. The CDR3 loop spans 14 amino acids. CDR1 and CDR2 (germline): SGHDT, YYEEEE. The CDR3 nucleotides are TGTGCCAGCAGCTTGCAGGCAGCTAACTATGGCTACACCTTC. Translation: CASSLQAANYGYTF. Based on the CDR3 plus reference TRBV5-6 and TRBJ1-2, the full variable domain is DAGVTQSPTHLIKTRGQQVTLRCSPKSGHDTVSWYQQALGQGPQFIFQYYEEEERQRGNFPDRFSGHQFPNYSSELNVNALLLGDSALYLCASSLQAANYGYTFGSGTRLTVV.

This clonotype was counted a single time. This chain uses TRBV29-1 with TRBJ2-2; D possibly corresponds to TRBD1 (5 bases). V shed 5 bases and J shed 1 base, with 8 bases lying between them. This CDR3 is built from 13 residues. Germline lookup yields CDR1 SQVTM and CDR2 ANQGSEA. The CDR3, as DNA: TGCAGCGTTTCGCAGGGGAACACCGGGGAGCTGTTTTTT. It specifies CSVSQGNTGELFF.

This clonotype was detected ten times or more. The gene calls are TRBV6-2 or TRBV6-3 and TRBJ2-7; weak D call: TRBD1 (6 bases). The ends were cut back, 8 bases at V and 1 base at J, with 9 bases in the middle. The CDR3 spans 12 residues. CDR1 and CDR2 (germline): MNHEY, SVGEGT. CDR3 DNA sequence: TGTGCCAGCCGGGACAAATCCTACGAGCAGTACTTC. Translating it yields CASRDKSYEQYF.

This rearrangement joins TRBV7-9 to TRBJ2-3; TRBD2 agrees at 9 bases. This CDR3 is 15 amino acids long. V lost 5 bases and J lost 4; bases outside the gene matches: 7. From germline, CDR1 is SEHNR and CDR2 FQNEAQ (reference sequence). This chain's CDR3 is CASSEALAGSDTQYF. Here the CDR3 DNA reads TGTGCCAGCAGCGAGGCCCTAGCGGGGTCAGATACGCAGTATTTT.

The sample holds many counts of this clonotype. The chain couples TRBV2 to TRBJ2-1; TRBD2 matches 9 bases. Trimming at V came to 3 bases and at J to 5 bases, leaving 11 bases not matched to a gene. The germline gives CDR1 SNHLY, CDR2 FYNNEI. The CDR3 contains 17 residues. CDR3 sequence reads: CASSEASGVPLDNEQFF. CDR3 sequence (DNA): TGTGCCAGCAGTGAGGCTAGCGGGGTCCCACTCGACAATGAGCAGTTCTTC. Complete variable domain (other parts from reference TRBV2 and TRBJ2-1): EPEVTQTPSHQVTQMGQEVILRCVPISNHLYFYWYRQILGQKVEFLVSFYNNEISEKSEIFDDQFSVERPDGSNFTLKIRSTKLEDSAMYFCASSEASGVPLDNEQFFGPGTRLTVL.

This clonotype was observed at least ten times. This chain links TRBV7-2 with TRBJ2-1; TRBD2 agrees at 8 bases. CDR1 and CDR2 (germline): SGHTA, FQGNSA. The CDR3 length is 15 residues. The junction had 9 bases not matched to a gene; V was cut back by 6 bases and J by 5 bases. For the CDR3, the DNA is TGTGCCAGCAGTAGACCCGGGACTAGAAACAATGAGCAGTTCTTC. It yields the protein CASSRPGTRNNEQFF.

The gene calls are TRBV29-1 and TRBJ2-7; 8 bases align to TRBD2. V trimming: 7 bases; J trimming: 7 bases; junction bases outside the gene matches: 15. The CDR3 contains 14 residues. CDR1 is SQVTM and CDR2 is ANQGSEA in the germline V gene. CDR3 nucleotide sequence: TGCAGCGCCCGACCCAGCGGGAGCGGTCGTGAGCAGTACTTC. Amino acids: CSARPSGSGREQYF.

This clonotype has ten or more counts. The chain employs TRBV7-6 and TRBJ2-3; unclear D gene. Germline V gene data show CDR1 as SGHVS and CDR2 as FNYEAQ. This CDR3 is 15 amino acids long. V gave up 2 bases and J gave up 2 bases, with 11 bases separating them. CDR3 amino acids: CASSLWPTTTDTQYF. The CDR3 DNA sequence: TGTGCCAGCAGCTTATGGCCTACCACCACAGATACGCAGTATTTT.

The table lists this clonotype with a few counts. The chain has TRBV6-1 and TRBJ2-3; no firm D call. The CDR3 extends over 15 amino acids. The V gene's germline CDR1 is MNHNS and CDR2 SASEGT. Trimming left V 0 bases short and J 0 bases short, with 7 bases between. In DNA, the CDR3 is TGTGCCAGCAGTGAAGCAGGGCGAAGCACAGATACGCAGTATTTT. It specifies CASSEAGRSTDTQYF.

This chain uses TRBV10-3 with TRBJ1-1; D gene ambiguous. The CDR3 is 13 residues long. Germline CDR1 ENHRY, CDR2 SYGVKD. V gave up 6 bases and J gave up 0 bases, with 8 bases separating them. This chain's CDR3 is CAIRLQMNTEAFF. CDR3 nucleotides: TGTGCCATCAGGTTACAGATGAACACTGAAGCTTTCTTT.

The CDR3 DNA sequence: TGTGCCAAGTTGTGTCAGCCCCAGCATTTT. It encodes CAKLCQPQHF. The chain couples TRBV25-1 to TRBJ1-5; D gene uncertain. The CDR3 extends over 10 amino acids. V was shortened by 10 bases and J by 6 bases, with 7 bases between the two germline ends. Per germline, CDR1 MGHDK and CDR2 SYGVNS.

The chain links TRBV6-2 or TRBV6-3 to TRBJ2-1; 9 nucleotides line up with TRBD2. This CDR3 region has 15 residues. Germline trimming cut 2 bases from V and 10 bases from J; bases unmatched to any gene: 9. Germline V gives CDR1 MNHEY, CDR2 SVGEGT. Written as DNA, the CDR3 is TGTGCCAGCAGTTACATTCGCGGGGGGGCGGAGGAGCAGTTCTTC. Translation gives CASSYIRGGAEEQFF.

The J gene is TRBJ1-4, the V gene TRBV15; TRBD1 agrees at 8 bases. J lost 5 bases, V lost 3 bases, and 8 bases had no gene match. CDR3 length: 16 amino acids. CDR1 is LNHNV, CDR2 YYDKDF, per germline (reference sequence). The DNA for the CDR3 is TGTGCCACCAGCAGTCCTCAGGGGGCAGGAAATGAAAAACTGTTTTTT. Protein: CATSSPQGAGNEKLFF. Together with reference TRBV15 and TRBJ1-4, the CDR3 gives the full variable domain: DAMVIQNPRYQVTQFGKPVTLSCSQTLNHNVMYWYQQKSSQAPKLLFHYYDKDFNNEADTPDNFQSRRPNTSFCFLDIRSPGLGDTAMYLCATSSPQGAGNEKLFFGSGTQLSVL.